This T cell receptor beta chain was captured by sequencing in a study of T cell changes during pregnancy in multiple sclerosis. Clones were read by immunoSEQ multiplex PCR, and TCRdb kept only the in-frame ones, dropping some. The sample has roughly 40,000 clones, 75% to 95% seen once. V lost 4 bases, J lost 8 bases, and 6 bases stayed unmatched. Germline CDR1 and CDR2: MGHDK and SYGVNS. The CDR3 consists of 14 residues. The genes are TRBV25-1 and TRBJ2-1, with TRBD1 matching over 9 bases. This clonotype originated in a female donor with multiple sclerosis, enrolled in a pregnancy study. The sample was CD8+ T cells from peripheral blood mononuclear cells, taken before pregnancy. The CDR3: CASSGETGGYEQFF. Written as DNA, the CDR3 is TGTGCCAGCAGTGGGGAGACAGGGGGTTATGAGCAGTTCTTC.